This T cell receptor beta chain was documented in a study of T cells in localized non-small cell lung cancer. The table came from immunoSEQ multiplex PCR; TCRdb's copy has only in-frame clones and leaves some out. The sample comprises fewer than 1,500 clones, approximately 24% of which are singletons, and about 10% rests with the top ten. This clone has only a few counts. What it recognizes is unknown. Study-wide results and limits: Longer survival (overall) was linked to higher T cell density in blood. Clonality of T cells reached its maximum in uninvolved adjacent lung, surpassing tumor.

Trimming cost V 3 bases and J 0 bases; bases outside gene matches: 9. CDR3 length equals 19 residues. Germline lookup yields CDR1 LNHDA and CDR2 SQIVND (reference sequence). Sequencing used lung tumor tissue, obtained before any cancer treatment. The genes are TRBV19 and TRBJ2-3, with 13 bases aligning to TRBD2. The clonotype was recovered from an older male donor with stage I lung adenocarcinoma. In nucleotides, the CDR3 is TGTGCCAGTAGTATGAGGGGGACTAGCGGGACCTTTAGCACAGATACGCAGTATTTT. Its translation is CASSMRGTSGTFSTDTQYF.